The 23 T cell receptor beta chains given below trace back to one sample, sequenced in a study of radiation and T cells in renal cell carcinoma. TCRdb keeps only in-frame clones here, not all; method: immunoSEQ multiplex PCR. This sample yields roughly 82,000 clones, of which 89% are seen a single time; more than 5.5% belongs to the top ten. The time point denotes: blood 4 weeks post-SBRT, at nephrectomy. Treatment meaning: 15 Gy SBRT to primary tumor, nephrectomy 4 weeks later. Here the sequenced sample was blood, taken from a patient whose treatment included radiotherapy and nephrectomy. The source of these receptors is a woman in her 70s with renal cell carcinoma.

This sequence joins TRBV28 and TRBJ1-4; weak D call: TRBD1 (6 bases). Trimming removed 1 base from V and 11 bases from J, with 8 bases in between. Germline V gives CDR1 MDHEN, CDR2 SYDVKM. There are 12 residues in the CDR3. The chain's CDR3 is CASSLFQGKLFF. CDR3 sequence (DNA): TGTGCCAGCAGTTTATTCCAGGGGAAACTGTTTTTT.

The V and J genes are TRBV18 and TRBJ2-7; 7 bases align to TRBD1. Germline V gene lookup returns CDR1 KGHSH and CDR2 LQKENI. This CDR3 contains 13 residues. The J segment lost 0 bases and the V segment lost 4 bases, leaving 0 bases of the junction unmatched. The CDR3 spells CASSRDSSYEQYF. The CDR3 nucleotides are TGTGCCAGCTCACGGGACAGCTCCTACGAGCAGTACTTC.

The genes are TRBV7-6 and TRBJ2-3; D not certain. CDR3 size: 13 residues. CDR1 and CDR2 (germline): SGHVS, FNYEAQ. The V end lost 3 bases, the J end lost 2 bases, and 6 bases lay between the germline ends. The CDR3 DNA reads TGTGCCAGCAGCTTCACAGACACAGATACGCAGTATTTT. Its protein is CASSFTDTDTQYF. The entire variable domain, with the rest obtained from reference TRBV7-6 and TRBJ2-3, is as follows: GAGVSQSPRYKVTKRGQDVALRCDPISGHVSLYWYRQALGQGPEFLTYFNYEAQQDKSGLPNDRFSAERPEGSISTLTIQRTEQRDSAMYRCASSFTDTDTQYFGPGTRLTVL.

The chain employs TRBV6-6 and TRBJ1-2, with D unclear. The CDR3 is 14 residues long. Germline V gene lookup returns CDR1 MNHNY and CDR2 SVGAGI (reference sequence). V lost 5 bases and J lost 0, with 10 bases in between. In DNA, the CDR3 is TGTGCCAGCAGTCCCCGGGCAGCTAACTATGGCTACACCTTC. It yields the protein CASSPRAANYGYTF.

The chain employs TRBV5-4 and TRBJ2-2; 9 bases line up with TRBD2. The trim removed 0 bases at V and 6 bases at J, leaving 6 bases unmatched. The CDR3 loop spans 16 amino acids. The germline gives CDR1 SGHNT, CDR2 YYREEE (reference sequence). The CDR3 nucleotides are TGTGCCAGCAGCTTGGAGTTAGCGGGGGCCCCCGGGGAGCTGTTTTTT. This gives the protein CASSLELAGAPGELFF.

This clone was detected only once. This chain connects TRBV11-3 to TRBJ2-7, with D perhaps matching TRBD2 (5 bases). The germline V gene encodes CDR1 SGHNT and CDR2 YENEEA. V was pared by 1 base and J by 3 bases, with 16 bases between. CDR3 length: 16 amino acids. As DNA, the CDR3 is TGTGCCAGCAGCTTAGTCGTCAGCGGCAGCCGCTACGAGCAGTACTTC. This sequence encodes CASSLVVSGSRYEQYF.

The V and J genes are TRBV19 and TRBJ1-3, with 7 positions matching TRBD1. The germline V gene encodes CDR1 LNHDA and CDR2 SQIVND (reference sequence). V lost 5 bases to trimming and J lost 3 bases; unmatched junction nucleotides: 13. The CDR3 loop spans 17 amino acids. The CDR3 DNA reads TGTGCCAGTAGTCCCCAGGACAGGAGGCTTTTTGGAAACACCATATATTTT. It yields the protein CASSPQDRRLFGNTIYF.

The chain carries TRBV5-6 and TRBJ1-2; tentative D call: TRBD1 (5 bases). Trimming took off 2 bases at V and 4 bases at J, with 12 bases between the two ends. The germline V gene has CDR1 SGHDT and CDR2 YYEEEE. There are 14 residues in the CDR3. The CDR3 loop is CASSFEGRAYGYTF. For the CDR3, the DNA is TGTGCCAGCAGCTTCGAGGGGCGGGCCTATGGCTACACCTTC.

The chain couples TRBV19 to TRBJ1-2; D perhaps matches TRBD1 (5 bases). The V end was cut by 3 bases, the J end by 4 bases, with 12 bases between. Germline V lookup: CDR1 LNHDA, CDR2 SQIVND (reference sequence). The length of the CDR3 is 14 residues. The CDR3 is CASSIQGASYGYTF. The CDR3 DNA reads TGTGCCAGTAGTATTCAAGGGGCTTCCTATGGCTACACCTTC. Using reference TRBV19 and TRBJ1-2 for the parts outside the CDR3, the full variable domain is DGGITQSPKYLFRKEGQNVTLSCEQNLNHDAMYWYRQDPGQGLRLIYYSQIVNDFQKGDIAEGYSVSREKKESFPLTVTSAQKNPTAFYLCASSIQGASYGYTFGSGTRLTVV.

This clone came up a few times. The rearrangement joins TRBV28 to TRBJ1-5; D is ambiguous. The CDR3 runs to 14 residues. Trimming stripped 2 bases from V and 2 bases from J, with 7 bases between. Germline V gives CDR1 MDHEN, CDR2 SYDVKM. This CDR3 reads CASSLIGRNQPQHF. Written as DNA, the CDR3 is TGTGCCAGCAGTTTAATCGGACGCAATCAGCCCCAGCATTTT.

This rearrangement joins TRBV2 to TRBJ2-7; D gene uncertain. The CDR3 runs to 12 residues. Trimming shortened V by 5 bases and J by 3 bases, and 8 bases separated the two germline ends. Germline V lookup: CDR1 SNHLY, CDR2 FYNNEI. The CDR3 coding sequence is TGTGCCAGCAGTCGGGCAGACTACGAGCAGTACTTC. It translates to CASSRADYEQYF.

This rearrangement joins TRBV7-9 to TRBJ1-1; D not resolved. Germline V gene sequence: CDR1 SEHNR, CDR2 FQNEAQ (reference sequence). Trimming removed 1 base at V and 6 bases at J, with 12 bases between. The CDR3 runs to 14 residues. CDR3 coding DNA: TGTGCCAGCAGCTTAGATCCCGGTCGGGCTGAAGCTTTCTTT. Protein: CASSLDPGRAEAFF.

The CDR3 loop reads CASSSSGASQETQYF. Written as DNA, the CDR3 is TGCGCCAGCAGCTCTAGCGGGGCCTCACAAGAGACCCAGTACTTC. The chain carries TRBV5-1 and TRBJ2-5, with 9 bases identical to TRBD2. The trim removed 3 bases at V and 2 bases at J, leaving 5 bases unmatched. The length of the CDR3 is 15 residues. The germline gives CDR1 SGHRS, CDR2 YFSETQ.

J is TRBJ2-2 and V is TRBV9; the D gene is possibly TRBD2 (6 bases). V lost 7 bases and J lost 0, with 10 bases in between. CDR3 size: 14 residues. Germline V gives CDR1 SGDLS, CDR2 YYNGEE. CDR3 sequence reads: CASAGYSNTGELFF. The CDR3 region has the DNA TGTGCCAGCGCGGGATATTCGAACACCGGGGAGCTGTTTTTT. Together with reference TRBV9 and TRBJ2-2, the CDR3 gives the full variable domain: DSGVTQTPKHLITATGQRVTLRCSPRSGDLSVYWYQQSLDQGLQFLIQYYNGEERAKGNILERFSAQQFPDLHSELNLSSLELGDSALYFCASAGYSNTGELFFGEGSRLTVL.

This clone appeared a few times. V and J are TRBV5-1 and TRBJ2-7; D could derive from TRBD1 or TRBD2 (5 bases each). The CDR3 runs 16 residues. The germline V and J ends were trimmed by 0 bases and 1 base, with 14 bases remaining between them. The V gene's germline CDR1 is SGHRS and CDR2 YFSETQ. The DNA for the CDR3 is TGCGCCAGCAGCTTGGAATTCGGGGACCCGTCCTACGAGCAGTACTTC. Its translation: CASSLEFGDPSYEQYF.

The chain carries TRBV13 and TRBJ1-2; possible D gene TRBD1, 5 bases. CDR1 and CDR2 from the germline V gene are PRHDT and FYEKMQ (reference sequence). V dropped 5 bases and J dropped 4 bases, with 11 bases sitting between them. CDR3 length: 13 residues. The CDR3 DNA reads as TGTGCCAGCAGCCGGGGCGCGGGCTATGGCTACACCTTC. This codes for CASSRGAGYGYTF.

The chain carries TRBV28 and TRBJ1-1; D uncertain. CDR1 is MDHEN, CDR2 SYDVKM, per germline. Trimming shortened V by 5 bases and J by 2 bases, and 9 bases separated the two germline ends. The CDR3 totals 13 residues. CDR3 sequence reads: CASSPQVNTEAFF. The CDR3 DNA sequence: TGTGCCAGCAGTCCCCAGGTTAACACTGAAGCTTTCTTT.

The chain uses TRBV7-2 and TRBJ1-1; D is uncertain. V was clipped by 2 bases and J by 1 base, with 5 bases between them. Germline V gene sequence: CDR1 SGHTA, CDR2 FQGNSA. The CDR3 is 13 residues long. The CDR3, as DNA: TGTGCCAGCAGCTTAAAGACGAACACTGAAGCTTTCTTT. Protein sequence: CASSLKTNTEAFF. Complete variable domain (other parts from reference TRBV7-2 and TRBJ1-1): GAGVSQSPSNKVTEKGKDVELRCDPISGHTALYWYRQSLGQGLEFLIYFQGNSAPDKSGLPSDRFSAERTGGSVSTLTIQRTQQEDSAVYLCASSLKTNTEAFFGQGTRLTVV.

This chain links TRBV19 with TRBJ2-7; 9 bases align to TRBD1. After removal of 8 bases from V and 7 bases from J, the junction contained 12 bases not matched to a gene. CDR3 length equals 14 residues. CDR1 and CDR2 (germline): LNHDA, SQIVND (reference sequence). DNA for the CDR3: TGTGCCAGTTCACCGGGACAGGGCAGTTTGGAGCAGTACTTC. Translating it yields CASSPGQGSLEQYF. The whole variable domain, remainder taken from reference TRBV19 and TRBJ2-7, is DGGITQSPKYLFRKEGQNVTLSCEQNLNHDAMYWYRQDPGQGLRLIYYSQIVNDFQKGDIAEGYSVSREKKESFPLTVTSAQKNPTAFYLCASSPGQGSLEQYFGPGTRLTVT.

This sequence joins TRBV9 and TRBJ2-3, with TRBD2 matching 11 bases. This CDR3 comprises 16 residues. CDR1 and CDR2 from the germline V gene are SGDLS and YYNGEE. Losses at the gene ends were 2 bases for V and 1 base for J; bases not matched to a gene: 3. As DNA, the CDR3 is TGTGCCAGCAGCGTCTTAGCGGGGGGGGGCACAGATACGCAGTATTTT. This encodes CASSVLAGGGTDTQYF. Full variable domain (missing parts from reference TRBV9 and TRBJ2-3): DSGVTQTPKHLITATGQRVTLRCSPRSGDLSVYWYQQSLDQGLQFLIQYYNGEERAKGNILERFSAQQFPDLHSELNLSSLELGDSALYFCASSVLAGGGTDTQYFGPGTRLTVL.

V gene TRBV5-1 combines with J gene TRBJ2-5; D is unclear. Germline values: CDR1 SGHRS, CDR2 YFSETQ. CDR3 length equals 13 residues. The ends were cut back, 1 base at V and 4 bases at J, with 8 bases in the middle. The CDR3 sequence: CASSLWARETQYF. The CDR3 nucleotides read TGCGCCAGCAGCTTGTGGGCGAGAGAGACCCAGTACTTC.

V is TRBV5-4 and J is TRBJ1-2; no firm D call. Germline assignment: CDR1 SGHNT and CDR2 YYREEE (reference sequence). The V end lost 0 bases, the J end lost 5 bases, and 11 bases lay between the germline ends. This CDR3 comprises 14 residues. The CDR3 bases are TGTGCCAGCAGCTTGGGAGGAAATTGGTATGGCTACACCTTC. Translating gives CASSLGGNWYGYTF.

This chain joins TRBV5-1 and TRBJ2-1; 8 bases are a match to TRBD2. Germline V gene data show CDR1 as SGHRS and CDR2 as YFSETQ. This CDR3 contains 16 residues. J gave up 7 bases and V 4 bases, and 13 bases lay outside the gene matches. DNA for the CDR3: TGCGCCAGCAGCGGACAGACTAGCGCCTCTTTTAATGAGCAGTTCTTC. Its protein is CASSGQTSASFNEQFF. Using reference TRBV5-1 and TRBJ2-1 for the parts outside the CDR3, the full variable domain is KAGVTQTPRYLIKTRGQQVTLSCSPISGHRSVSWYQQTPGQGLQFLFEYFSETQRNKGNFPGRFSGRQFSNSRSEMNVSTLELGDSALYLCASSGQTSASFNEQFFGPGTRLTVL.